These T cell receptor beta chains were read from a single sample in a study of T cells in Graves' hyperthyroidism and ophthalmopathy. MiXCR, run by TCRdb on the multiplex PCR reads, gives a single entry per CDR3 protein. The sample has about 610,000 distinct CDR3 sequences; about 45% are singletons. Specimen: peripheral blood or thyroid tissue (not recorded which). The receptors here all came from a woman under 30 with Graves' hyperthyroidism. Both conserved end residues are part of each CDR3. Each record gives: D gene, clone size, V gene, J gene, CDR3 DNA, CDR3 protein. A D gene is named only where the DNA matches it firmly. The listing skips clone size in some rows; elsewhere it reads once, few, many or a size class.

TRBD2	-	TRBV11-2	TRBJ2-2	TGTGCCAGCCACCCCGGGGGGTACGATGAGCAGTTTTTT	CASHPGGYDEQFF
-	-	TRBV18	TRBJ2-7	TGTGCCAGCTCACCAGGCAGTAAACCCTACGAGCAGTACTTC	CASSPGSKPYEQYF
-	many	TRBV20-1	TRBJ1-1	TGCAGTGTGTCGCGGACCCAGAACACTGAAGCTTTCTTT	CSVSRTQNTEAFF
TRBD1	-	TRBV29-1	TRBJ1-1	TGCAGCGCCACCGGGACAGGGGTGAACACTGAAGCTTTCTTT	CSATGTGVNTEAFF
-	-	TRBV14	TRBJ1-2	TGTGCCAGCAGCCCCGCTGGGGCAGTGGGAGGCTACACCTTC	CASSPAGAVGGYTF
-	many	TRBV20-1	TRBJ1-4	TGCAGTGCTAGGACAACGAATGAAAAACTGTTTTTT	CSARTTNEKLFF
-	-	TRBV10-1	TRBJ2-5	TGCGCCAGCAGTGAGTCATCCGCGCGAAGCCAAGAGACCCAGTACTTC	CASSESSARSQETQYF
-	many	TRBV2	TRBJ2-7	TGTGCCAGCAGTGAAGGTCTAGCTGAGCAGTACTTC	CASSEGLAEQYF
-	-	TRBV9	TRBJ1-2	TGTGCCAGCAGCGTAACGGGAACGAGCCATGGCTACACCTTC	CASSVTGTSHGYTF
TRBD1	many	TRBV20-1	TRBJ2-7	TGCAGTGCTAGACCACAGGGGTCTTCCTACGAGCAGTACTTC	CSARPQGSSYEQYF
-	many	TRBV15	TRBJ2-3	TGTGCCACCAGCAGCCTGAGGACAGATACGCAGTATTTT	CATSSLRTDTQYF
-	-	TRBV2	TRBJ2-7	TGTGCCAGCAGTGAATCAGGGGGGGTATACGAGCAGTACTTC	CASSESGGVYEQYF
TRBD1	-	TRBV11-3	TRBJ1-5	TGTGCCAGCAGCCCCGGGACAGGGGGGCACGAGCATTTT	CASSPGTGGHEHF
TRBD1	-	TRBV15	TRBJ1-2	TGTGCCACCAGCAGGTGGGGAGACAGGGACTATGGCTACACCTTC	CATSRWGDRDYGYTF
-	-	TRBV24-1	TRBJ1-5	TGTGCCACCAGTTCATCCGGGCTGGATAGCAATCAGCCCCAGCATTTT	CATSSSGLDSNQPQHF
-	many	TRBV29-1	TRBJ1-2	TGCAGCGCTTTGCCGGAGGGGTCTTTTGGCTACACCTTC	CSALPEGSFGYTF
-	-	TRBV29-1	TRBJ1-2	TGCAGCGTTGAATCCGTGACAGGCTATGGCTACACCTTC	CSVESVTGYGYTF
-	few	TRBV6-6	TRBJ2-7	TGTGCCAGCAGTTACTCGAACAGGGACTACGAGCAGTACTTC	CASSYSNRDYEQYF
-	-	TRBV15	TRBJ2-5	TGTGCCACCAGCAGATCGCGGGAGACCCAGTACTTC	CATSRSRETQYF